The 23 T cell receptor beta chains in this list originate from one sample, sequenced in a study of human T cells and chemical hapten exposure. Time point in this sample: patch test 3, about 24 weeks after DPC sensitization. Treatment here: therapeutic diphenylcyclopropenone sensitization with weekly scalp DPC. TCRdb used MiXCR to reprocess the RACE reads, holding one entry per CDR3 protein. The sample has over 55,000 distinct CDR3 sequences, approximately 12% seen once. Specimen: whole blood, collected in connection with sensitization to the hapten diphenylcyclopropenone (DPC). All receptors derive from a woman aged 45-65 years with alopecia areata. Some clones in this sample may be carry-over from other donors' samples.

This clonotype was seen only a few times. The V and J genes are TRBV20-1 and TRBJ1-6; D call uncertain. Between the trimmed V and J ends, which lost 0 bases and 5 bases, there was a span of 11 bases. This CDR3 is 15 amino acids long. Germline V CDR1 and CDR2: DFQATT, SNEGSKA (reference sequence). Here the CDR3 DNA reads TGCAGTGCTAGAGAGGGTGGCAGAAATAATTCACCCCTCCACTTT. It encodes CSAREGGRNNSPLHF.

This clonotype was detected ten times or more. The rearrangement links TRBV4-3 to TRBJ2-5, with TRBD1 matching over 9 bases. CDR3 length equals 22 residues. Germline CDR1 is LGHNA and CDR2 is YSLEER. V trimming: 1 base; J trimming: 1 base; junction bases outside the gene matches: 22. The CDR3 DNA sequence: TGCGCCAGCAGCCAAGTTGCGATACAGGGGGCAGCCCAATACTCCCTCCAAGAGACCCAGTACTTC. It encodes CASSQVAIQGAAQYSLQETQYF.

CDR3 nucleotide sequence: TGTGCCAGCAGCCCCCCCAGGATTTTCCCCTCTAACTATGGCTACACCTTC. Protein: CASSPPRIFPSNYGYTF. This rearrangement joins TRBV7-2 to TRBJ1-2; D is unresolved. Trimming stripped 5 bases from V and 0 bases from J, with 19 bases between. CDR3 length: 17 residues. Per germline, CDR1 SGHTA and CDR2 FQGNSA.

Only a few counts were recorded for this clonotype. The CDR3 loop reads CASSLINEQFF. The CDR3 DNA reads TGTGCCAGCAGTTTGATCAATGAGCAGTTCTTC. V gene TRBV7-2 combines with J gene TRBJ2-1; D uncertain. The V gene lost 6 bases and the J gene lost 6 bases, with 6 bases spanning the gap. This CDR3 region has 11 residues. Germline V lookup: CDR1 SGHTA, CDR2 FQGNSA. The full variable domain, its missing parts supplied by reference TRBV7-2 and TRBJ2-1, is GAGVSQSPSNKVTEKGKDVELRCDPISGHTALYWYRQSLGQGLEFLIYFQGNSAPDKSGLPSDRFSAERTGGSVSTLTIQRTQQEDSAVYLCASSLINEQFFGPGTRLTVL.

The V gene is TRBV12-5, the J gene TRBJ2-1; 8 positions agree with TRBD2. This CDR3 is built from 14 residues. After removal of 6 bases from V and 8 bases from J, the junction contained 9 bases not matched to a gene. The germline gives CDR1 LGHNT, CDR2 FRNRAP. The CDR3 reads CASGPPTSGHEQFF. For the CDR3, the DNA is TGTGCTAGTGGGCCTCCCACTAGCGGCCATGAGCAGTTCTTC.

This clonotype was picked up many times. V gene TRBV12-3 or TRBV12-4 combines with J gene TRBJ2-1, with D unresolved. Trimming took 7 bases from V and 9 from J, leaving 16 bases between them. The CDR3 is 13 residues long. The CDR3 DNA is TGTGCCAGCATTTGGAGTAGGCTGGGTGAGCAGTTCTTC. It translates to CASIWSRLGEQFF.

This clonotype has only a few counts. This chain connects TRBV5-1 to TRBJ2-7, with TRBD1 as a possible D gene (6 bases). V lost 2 bases, J lost 5 bases, and 14 bases lay in between. This CDR3 is 14 amino acids long. CDR1 is SGHRS and CDR2 is YFSETQ in the germline V gene. This chain's CDR3 is CASSFGRGRDEQYF. The CDR3, as DNA: TGCGCCAGCAGCTTCGGCAGGGGACGAGACGAGCAGTACTTC.

This chain links TRBV6-5 with TRBJ1-6; D possibly corresponds to TRBD1 (5 bases). The CDR3 has 14 residues. The V gene lost 6 bases and the J gene lost 4 bases, with 10 bases spanning the gap. Germline V lookup: CDR1 MNHEY, CDR2 SVGAGI. The CDR3 DNA reads as TGTGCCAGCAGAGACGGGACTTATAATTCACCCCTCCACTTT. Residues: CASRDGTYNSPLHF.

The CDR3, as DNA: TGCGCCAGCAGCCATCGAACCGGGACAGGTTTTTCCGGGGAGCTGTTTTTT. This codes for CASSHRTGTGFSGELFF. The chain couples TRBV4-1 to TRBJ2-2, with 8 bases fitting TRBD1. CDR3 length: 17 amino acids. V shed 3 bases and J 6 bases; nucleotides not matched to a gene: 12. Germline-derived CDR1 and CDR2 are MGHRA and YSYEKL.

This clonotype was observed a handful of times. The genes are TRBV7-8 and TRBJ1-5; 7 bases line up with TRBD1. From germline, CDR1 is SGHVS and CDR2 FQNEAQ. With 3 bases clipped from V and 3 bases from J, the junction kept 8 bases outside the gene matches. The CDR3 extends over 16 amino acids. The CDR3 sequence is CASSLSGTAINQPQHF. The CDR3 coding sequence is TGTGCCAGCAGCTTGTCCGGGACAGCTATCAATCAGCCCCAGCATTTT.

The J gene is TRBJ2-5, the V gene TRBV9; D is unclear. The CDR3 is 14 residues long. V gave up 0 bases and J gave up 2 bases, with 8 bases separating them. CDR1 is SGDLS and CDR2 is YYNGEE in the germline V gene. The CDR3 spells CASSVGAGQETQYF. CDR3 coding DNA: TGTGCCAGCAGCGTAGGGGCCGGTCAAGAGACCCAGTACTTC.

This clonotype has ten or more counts. The V gene is TRBV6-2 or TRBV6-3, the J gene TRBJ2-7, with 10 bases identical to TRBD1. Germline values: CDR1 MNHEY, CDR2 SVGEGT. CDR3 length: 15 amino acids. Unmatched junction bases numbered 10, after V lost 5 bases and J lost 6 bases. CDR3 nucleotide sequence: TGTGCCAGCAGTGGCTCCGGGACAGGGGTCACCGAGCAGTACTTC. Protein product: CASSGSGTGVTEQYF.

The V call is TRBV5-6, the J call TRBJ2-1, with TRBD2 matching over 12 bases. This CDR3 region has 16 residues. CDR1 and CDR2 from the germline V gene are SGHDT and YYEEEE. V gave up 3 bases and J gave up 5 bases; unmatched junction bases: 6. The CDR3 protein is CASSSLTSGSDNEQFF. Here the CDR3 DNA reads TGTGCCAGCAGCTCCTTGACTAGCGGGAGCGACAATGAGCAGTTCTTC. Combining the CDR3 with reference TRBV5-6 and TRBJ2-1 gives the whole variable domain DAGVTQSPTHLIKTRGQQVTLRCSPKSGHDTVSWYQQALGQGPQFIFQYYEEEERQRGNFPDRFSGHQFPNYSSELNVNALLLGDSALYLCASSSLTSGSDNEQFFGPGTRLTVL.

By frequency in the sample, this clonotype is medium-sized (0.01 to 0.1%). V usage is TRBV29-1 and J usage is TRBJ1-4; TRBD1 is a possible D gene (5 bases). The CDR3 is 13 amino acids. V lost 6 bases to trimming and J lost 4 bases, with 12 bases between them. CDR1 and CDR2 (germline): SQVTM, ANQGSEA. CDR3 nucleotide sequence: TGCAGCGTCGCAGGACACCTTAATGAAAAACTGTTTTTT. Translation gives CSVAGHLNEKLFF. Full variable domain (outside the CDR3, taken from reference TRBV29-1 and TRBJ1-4): SAVISQKPSRDICQRGTSLTIQCQVDSQVTMMFWYRQQPGQSLTLIATANQGSEATYESGFVIDKFPISRPNLTFSTLTVSNMSPEDSSIYLCSVAGHLNEKLFFGSGTQLSVL.

This clonotype has at least ten counts. The chain carries TRBV27 and TRBJ1-6; D remains ambiguous. V lost 6 bases, J lost 9 bases, and 15 bases lay in between. Germline V lookup: CDR1 MNHEY, CDR2 SMNVEV (reference sequence). The CDR3 has 14 amino acids. The CDR3 spells CASRRDTLGSPLHF. In nucleotides, the CDR3 is TGTGCCAGCAGAAGAGACACCCTCGGTTCACCCCTCCACTTT.

This clonotype was recorded many times. The V and J genes are TRBV7-2 and TRBJ1-6; D gene ambiguous. This CDR3 contains 14 residues. V was trimmed by 8 bases and J by 5 bases, leaving 13 bases between them. Per the germline V gene, CDR1 is SGHTA and CDR2 is FQGNSA. The CDR3 DNA reads as TGTGCCAGCTCGTTGATTGGGGATAATTCACCCCTCCACTTT. Protein product: CASSLIGDNSPLHF.

This clonotype was observed many times. The chain couples TRBV7-9 to TRBJ2-5; TRBD2 might be the D (5 bases). This CDR3 is 15 amino acids long. In germline, CDR1 is SEHNR, CDR2 FQNEAQ (reference sequence). Between the trimmed V and J ends, which lost 5 bases and 5 bases, there was a span of 18 bases. The CDR3 loop reads CASSIDSGFWETQYF. CDR3 DNA sequence: TGTGCCAGCAGCATCGATTCGGGGTTCTGGGAGACCCAGTACTTC.

This clonotype was seen a handful of times. The chain has TRBV7-2 and TRBJ2-3, with D uncertain. V gave up 3 bases and J gave up 2 bases, with 9 bases separating them. The CDR3 extends over 14 amino acids. Germline CDR1 reads SGHTA; CDR2 reads FQGNSA. The CDR3 region is CASSLRSNTDTQYF. CDR3 sequence (DNA): TGTGCCAGCAGCTTGCGCAGTAACACAGATACGCAGTATTTT.

Ten or more counts support this clonotype. This sequence joins TRBV7-2 and TRBJ1-2; no clear D. This CDR3 spans 14 amino acids. Trimming left V 1 base short and J 2 bases short, with 8 bases between. Per germline, CDR1 SGHTA and CDR2 FQGNSA. The CDR3 DNA follows: TGTGCCAGCAGCTTAGGGGCCGGGAACTATGGCTACACCTTC. It encodes CASSLGAGNYGYTF.

The chain joins TRBV12-3 or TRBV12-4 to TRBJ2-7, with 11 bases lining up with TRBD2. With V trimmed by 4 bases and J by 3 bases, 5 bases remained unmatched. This CDR3 is 15 amino acids long. The CDR3 sequence is CASSSRTSGFYEQYF. As DNA, the CDR3 is TGTGCCAGCAGTTCCCGGACTAGCGGGTTCTACGAGCAGTACTTC.

This clonotype was recorded at least ten times. The V call is TRBV9, the J call TRBJ2-2; TRBD1 aligns across 8 bases. The CDR3 is 17 amino acids. CDR1 is SGDLS, CDR2 YYNGEE, per germline. Germline trimming cut 5 bases from V and 2 bases from J; bases unmatched to any gene: 11. The CDR3 DNA reads TGTGCCAGCAGTCTTACACCGGGACAGGCAAACACCGGGGAGCTGTTTTTT. This encodes CASSLTPGQANTGELFF.

In its sample, this clonotype was seen many times. V is TRBV7-6 and J is TRBJ2-7, with TRBD2 as a possible D gene (5 bases). CDR1 SGHVS and CDR2 FNYEAQ come from the germline V gene. The CDR3 contains 11 residues. Trimming stripped 5 bases from V and 5 bases from J, with 7 bases between. The CDR3 coding sequence is TGTGCCAGCAGCCACGGGGACGAGCAGTACTTC. Translating gives CASSHGDEQYF.

This clonotype was detected a few times. V and J are TRBV20-1 and TRBJ2-7, with 11 bases identical to TRBD2. V was pared by 7 bases and J by 1 base, with 9 bases of the junction left unmatched. This CDR3 contains 15 residues. Germline V gene lookup returns CDR1 DFQATT and CDR2 SNEGSKA (reference sequence). The CDR3 protein is CSGISGRVSSYEQYF. The CDR3 nucleotides read TGCAGTGGTATTAGCGGGAGGGTGTCGTCCTACGAGCAGTACTTC.